This T cell receptor (beta chain) stems from a study of T cell responses to AZD1222 COVID-19 vaccine. The wider study: Both about-4-week and about-12-week second-dose recipients were combined.

The CDR3 has 18 residues. Germline trimming cut 0 bases from V and 1 base from J; bases unmatched to any gene: 12. CDR1 and CDR2 (germline): SGHRS, YFSETQ. Study results and limitations: The sample set comprised mostly white British donors with more females, and clonal diversity was possibly underestimated. Sampling that yielded the repertoires occurred only after the peak T cell response.

Note on this clone: Its antigen is undetermined.

Libraries were prepared by immunoSEQ multiplex PCR; TCRdb keeps only in-frame clonotypes and omits some of them. The repertoire holds about 110,000 clones, with more than 90% as singletons. The chain is built from TRBV5-1 and TRBJ1-1; TRBD1 agrees at 7 bases. The sequencing used peripheral blood, collected on day 0 of AZD1222 vaccination. This clonotype was obtained from an adult in good health. In DNA form, the CDR3 reads TGCGCCAGCAGCTTGGAGCCTCCGATCGACAGGGCGAACACTGAAGCTTTCTTT. Residues: CASSLEPPIDRANTEAFF.